The rows below give T cell receptor beta chains drawn from one sample of a study of blood T cell repertoires in COVID-19. TCRdb's copy holds only in-frame clones and misses some; the assay was immunoSEQ multiplex PCR. The table has 7,500 to 10,000 clones, roughly 88% seen once. Source material: peripheral blood. All receptors derive from a woman aged 50 to 65 with active or convalescent COVID-19. CDR3s include the opening cysteine and the closing phenylalanine or tryptophan. The order of the fields is CDR3 DNA, CDR3 protein, J gene, clone size, D gene, V gene. D genes are given only for firm matches. Some rows mark clone size as missing; the rest say once, few, many or name a class of expanded clone.

TGTGCCAGCAGACCGACAGGGGGGAGCTTTATCGAAGCTTTCTTT CASRPTGGSFIEAFF TRBJ1-1 . TRBD1 TRBV2
TGTGCCAGTAGGTCCGACAGGCCTGACACCATATATTTT CASRSDRPDTIYF TRBJ1-3 . . TRBV19
TGTGCCAGTAGCGGACAGGGGAGGACCGGGGAGCTGTTTTTT CASSGQGRTGELFF TRBJ2-2 . TRBD1 TRBV19
TGTGCCAGCAGTACCCCCGGGACAGGGATCGACGAGCAGTACTTC CASSTPGTGIDEQYF TRBJ2-7 . TRBD1 TRBV28
TGTGCCAGCAGCTTAGCGCGGGGTTACGATCGGGTCTATGGCTACACCTTC CASSLARGYDRVYGYTF TRBJ1-2 . . TRBV7-8
TGTGCCAGCAGTTTAGGGGCCCGCACTGAAGCTTTCTTT CASSLGARTEAFF TRBJ1-1 . . TRBV12-3/TRBV12-4
TGTGCCAGCAGCTTGTACGGGACAGGCATCTACAATGAGCAGTTCTTC CASSLYGTGIYNEQFF TRBJ2-1 . TRBD1 TRBV5-4
TGTGCCAGCAGCCTTCAGTGGCCGGGACAGGGGTATCAGCCCCAGCATTTT CASSLQWPGQGYQPQHF TRBJ1-5 . TRBD1 TRBV14
TGTGCCAGCAGCTTCAACGCCGGAGCGGGTGCCGGGGAGCTGTTTTTT CASSFNAGAGAGELFF TRBJ2-2 . . TRBV11-3
TGTGCCAGCAGTTACACACAGGGGGCATCGTGGAGCTACACCTTC CASSYTQGASWSYTF TRBJ1-2 . TRBD1 TRBV6-2/TRBV6-3
TGTGCCAGCAGTGACAGGGGGCCCCCCCAGGAGCAGTACTTC CASSDRGPPQEQYF TRBJ2-7 . TRBD1 TRBV27
TGTGCTAGCAGCTTAGGGGACAGCCCCAACAATGAGCAGTTCTTC CASSLGDSPNNEQFF TRBJ2-1 . TRBD1 TRBV7-7
TGTGCCAGCAGCTTAGCGGGGTGGCGGGAGGCTCTCGAAGAGACCCAGTACTTC CASSLAGWREALEETQYF TRBJ2-5 . TRBD2 TRBV7-9
TGTGCCAGCAGCGTTAGCGTCGCGGCGAACACCGGGGAGCTGTTTTTT CASSVSVAANTGELFF TRBJ2-2 once . TRBV9
TGTGCCAGTAGTCTTAACAGGGGTTGGTGGGCCAACGTCCTGACTTTC CASSLNRGWWANVLTF TRBJ2-6 few TRBD1 TRBV19
TGTGCCAGCAGTTGGGGAGGGGGGCCCAATAGGCAGTTCTTC CASSWGGGPNRQFF TRBJ2-1 . . TRBV5-6
TGTGCCAGCAGCTTAGAGGGACAGGGTAACTATGGCTACACCTTC CASSLEGQGNYGYTF TRBJ1-2 . TRBD1 TRBV7-9
TGTGCCAGTAGCCGGGACAGGGGATTGCTTGGAAACACCATATATTTT CASSRDRGLLGNTIYF TRBJ1-3 . TRBD1 TRBV19
TGTGCCAGCAGCTTCACAGGGGGAGGTTTGAGCAATGAGCAGTTCTTC CASSFTGGGLSNEQFF TRBJ2-1 . TRBD1 TRBV7-6
TGCGCCAGCAGCCGGGGACAGGACTCTGGAAACACCATATATTTT CASSRGQDSGNTIYF TRBJ1-3 . TRBD1 TRBV4-3
TGTGCCAGCAAGTCCGGGGGAGCCTACTTGGCGGCTGAAGCTTTCTTT CASKSGGAYLAAEAFF TRBJ1-1 . . TRBV11-2
TGTGCCAGCAGTCCGTCTGGGACAGGGATCGACTATGGCTACACCTTC CASSPSGTGIDYGYTF TRBJ1-2 once TRBD1 TRBV25-1
TGTGCCAGCACTTGGGGGCTTAACAATGAGCAGTTCTTC CASTWGLNNEQFF TRBJ2-1 . . TRBV9
TGCAGCGTTGAATTACGGGATTCTAACTATGGCTACACCTTC CSVELRDSNYGYTF TRBJ1-2 once . TRBV29-1